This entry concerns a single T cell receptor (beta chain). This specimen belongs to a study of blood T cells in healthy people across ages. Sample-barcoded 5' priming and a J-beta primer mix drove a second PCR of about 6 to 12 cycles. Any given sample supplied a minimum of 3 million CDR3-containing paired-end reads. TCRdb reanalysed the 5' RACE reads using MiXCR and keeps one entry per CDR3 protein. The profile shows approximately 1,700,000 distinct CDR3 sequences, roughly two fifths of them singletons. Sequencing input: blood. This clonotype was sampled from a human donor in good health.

The CDR3 region has the DNA TGTGCCAGCAGACATACGACACCGGGACAGGGGGTCTACAATGAGCAGTTCTTC. Translating gives CASRHTTPGQGVYNEQFF. This chain connects TRBV6-1 to TRBJ2-1; 11 nucleotides line up with TRBD1. The ends lost 6 bases at V and 3 bases at J; junction bases unmatched: 13. The CDR3 totals 18 residues. Germline CDR1 reads MNHNS; CDR2 reads SASEGT.